These 17 T cell receptor beta chains were all obtained from the same sample, sequenced in a study of CD8+CD57+ T cells in acquired aplastic anemia. The template for TCR beta VDJ and CDR3 sequence profiling was genomic DNA. TCRdb processed the reads anew with MiXCR; each CDR3 protein has one entry. Of about 160,000 distinct CDR3 sequences in the sample, 40% to 55% were seen once. Sequencing involved patients with CD8+CD57+ cell expansion previously shown by flow cytometry. The specimen was sorted CD4+, CD8+, or CD8+CD57+ T cells (not recorded which) from PBMCs. These receptors came from a human donor with aplastic anemia.

The chain carries TRBV7-2 and TRBJ2-1, with D possibly TRBD1 on 5 matching bases. Germline V gene sequence: CDR1 SGHTA, CDR2 FQGNSA. The ends were cut back, 4 bases at V and 4 bases at J, with 17 bases in the middle. The CDR3 contains 16 residues. Written as DNA, the CDR3 is TGTGCCAGCAGCTCCCTGTGGGGCGATAAGTACAATGAGCAGTTCTTC. Amino acid sequence: CASSSLWGDKYNEQFF.

The CDR3 here is CASSQTPGPSISSYNEQFF. CDR3 in DNA: TGTGCCAGCAGCCAAACCCCGGGTCCCTCCATTAGCTCCTACAATGAGCAGTTCTTC. The genes are TRBV4-2 and TRBJ2-1; D gene uncertain. The CDR3 extends over 19 amino acids. V was trimmed by 2 bases and J by 0 bases, leaving 20 bases between them. Germline V lookup: CDR1 LGHNA, CDR2 YNFKEQ.

This clonotype has more than one count but fewer than ten. The rearrangement joins TRBV10-3 to TRBJ2-1; TRBD2 agrees at 11 bases. Germline V gene data show CDR1 as ENHRY and CDR2 as SYGVKD. There are 16 residues in the CDR3. Trimming took 0 bases from V and 4 from J; bases not matched to a gene: 2. The CDR3 is CAISESTSGMYNEQFF. CDR3 DNA: TGTGCCATCAGTGAGTCGACTAGCGGGATGTACAATGAGCAGTTCTTC.

As to this clonotype: A much larger clone differs from this one at a single base, so this may be a read error. Because the CDR3 is missing its conserved closing phenylalanine or tryptophan, this is likely a read error. The DNA of the CDR3 is TGTGCCAGCAGTCGGACTAGCGGGATTGTTTATGAGCAGTTCTCC. Protein product: CASSRTSGIVYEQFS. The chain is built from TRBV6-1 and TRBJ2-1; TRBD2 matches at 12 bases. The ends lost 5 bases at V and 8 bases at J; junction bases unmatched: 7. Germline-derived CDR1 and CDR2 are MNHNS and SASEGT. The CDR3 length is 15 residues.

The CDR3: CASSVQPPRKQFF. The DNA for the CDR3 is TGTGCCAGCAGTGTCCAGCCCCCTAGGAAGCAGTTCTTC. V is TRBV2 and J is TRBJ2-1, with unresolved D. The CDR3 consists of 13 residues. Germline V gene sequence: CDR1 SNHLY, CDR2 FYNNEI. V lost 4 bases, J lost 11 bases, and 15 bases lay in between.

A word on this clonotype: A much more abundant neighbour one base away suggests this may be a read error. The chain couples TRBV7-3 to TRBJ2-1; 9 nucleotides agree with TRBD1. The CDR3 consists of 16 residues. Germline V gene sequence: CDR1 SGHTA, CDR2 FQGTGA. V lost 0 bases, J lost 4 bases, and 4 bases stayed unmatched. This CDR3 reads CASSLTVGTGYNEQFF. CDR3 nucleotide sequence: TGTGCCAGCAGCTTAACAGTAGGGACAGGGTACAATGAGCAGTTCTTC.

The chain combines TRBV7-9 with TRBJ2-5; no clear D gene. CDR1 is SEHNR, CDR2 FQNEAQ, per germline (reference sequence). V was clipped by 1 base and J by 2 bases, with 11 bases between them. The CDR3 sequence is 15 residues long. The CDR3 coding sequence is TGTGCCAGCAGCTTAGGGATGGGCATACAAGAGACCCAGTACTTC. It is translated as CASSLGMGIQETQYF.

The rearrangement joins TRBV28 to TRBJ1-5; 9 nucleotides align to TRBD1. Germline trimming cut 4 bases from V and 5 bases from J; bases unmatched to any gene: 6. In germline, CDR1 is MDHEN, CDR2 SYDVKM. CDR3 size: 15 residues. The CDR3 reads CASSSTGGYYQPQHF. The CDR3 DNA sequence: TGTGCCAGCAGTTCTACAGGGGGCTATTATCAGCCCCAGCATTTT.

The V call is TRBV5-1, the J call TRBJ2-1, with D possibly being TRBD2 (5 bases). V was pared by 4 bases and J by 7 bases, with 18 bases between. This CDR3 has 15 amino acids. Germline V gives CDR1 SGHRS, CDR2 YFSETQ. DNA of the CDR3: TGCGCCAGCAGCCCCCCGGACGGGATAACGAATGAGCAGTTCTTC. Amino acid sequence: CASSPPDGITNEQFF.

This clonotype was counted ten times or more. This chain links TRBV7-2 with TRBJ2-1, with 8 bases identical to TRBD1. V lost 2 bases, J lost 5 bases, and 2 bases stayed unmatched. In germline, CDR1 is SGHTA, CDR2 FQGNSA. The CDR3 loop spans 14 amino acids. The CDR3 here is CASSLRTGNNEQFF. The CDR3 DNA reads as TGTGCCAGCAGCTTACGGACAGGGAACAATGAGCAGTTCTTC.

For this clonotype: It may be a read error: a sequence one base away is much more abundant. As DNA, the CDR3 is TGTGCCAGCAGCCCGGGGGGAGGAGGGGTGGATCAGCCCCAGCATTTT. Translated: CASSPGGGGVDQPQHF. The chain is built from TRBV9 and TRBJ1-5; tentatively, D is TRBD1 (5 bases). The CDR3 extends over 16 amino acids. Germline V gives CDR1 SGDLS, CDR2 YYNGEE. V gave up 4 bases and J gave up 5 bases, with 19 bases separating them.

A few counts support this clonotype. The CDR3, as DNA: TGTGCCATCAGTGAAAGGGGGACTAGCGGGAACAACGAGCAGTACTTC. Amino acids: CAISERGTSGNNEQYF. V is TRBV10-3 and J is TRBJ2-7, with 13 bases lining up with TRBD2. The CDR3 has 16 residues. V dropped 3 bases and J dropped 5; count of bases not matched to a gene: 7. CDR1 and CDR2 (germline): ENHRY, SYGVKD.

This clonotype has only a few counts. The J gene is TRBJ2-1, the V gene TRBV10-3; 9 bases fit TRBD2. The germline CDR1 and CDR2 sequences are ENHRY and SYGVKD. V was clipped by 11 bases and J by 5 bases; unmatched bases: 13. The CDR3 contains 15 residues. The CDR3 DNA follows: TGTGCCTCCGCTAGCGGGAAGTTCATAAACAATGAGCAGTTCTTC. Its translation is CASASGKFINNEQFF.

This clonotype was detected ten times or more. The chain combines TRBV29-1 with TRBJ1-2; the match to TRBD1 covers 7 bases. Germline loops: CDR1 SQVTM, CDR2 ANQGSEA. This CDR3 is built from 13 residues. V was clipped by 6 bases and J by 8 bases; unmatched bases: 12. The CDR3 reads CSVTTTGAGGYTF. CDR3 DNA: TGCAGCGTAACAACTACAGGGGCAGGGGGCTACACCTTC. The whole variable domain, filled in from reference TRBV29-1 and TRBJ1-2, reads SAVISQKPSRDICQRGTSLTIQCQVDSQVTMMFWYRQQPGQSLTLIATANQGSEATYESGFVIDKFPISRPNLTFSTLTVSNMSPEDSSIYLCSVTTTGAGGYTFGSGTRLTVV.

This clonotype came up a few times. The chain is built from TRBV5-6 and TRBJ2-1, with D tentatively TRBD1 or TRBD2 (5 bases each). Germline values: CDR1 SGHDT, CDR2 YYEEEE. The CDR3 extends over 15 amino acids. Trimming shortened V by 0 bases and J by 14 bases, and 21 bases separated the two germline ends. The DNA of the CDR3 is TGTGCCAGCAGCTTGGACGGGGCGGGCCCTAAGGGGAAGTTCTTC. This gives the protein CASSLDGAGPKGKFF. Full variable domain (missing parts from reference TRBV5-6 and TRBJ2-1): DAGVTQSPTHLIKTRGQQVTLRCSPKSGHDTVSWYQQALGQGPQFIFQYYEEEERQRGNFPDRFSGHQFPNYSSELNVNALLLGDSALYLCASSLDGAGPKGKFFGPGTRLTVL.

The chain uses TRBV6-5 and TRBJ2-2; D perhaps matches TRBD1 (6 bases). Germline CDR1 and CDR2: MNHEY and SVGAGI. CDR3 length: 15 amino acids. The V end was cut by 2 bases, the J end by 5 bases, with 12 bases between. DNA for the CDR3: TGTGCCAGCAGTTACCAACAGGGTACGACCGGGGAGCTGTTTTTT. Protein: CASSYQQGTTGELFF.

The V gene is TRBV9, the J gene TRBJ2-1, with D tentatively TRBD1 (6 bases). V gave up 1 base and J gave up 8 bases, with 7 bases separating them. CDR1 and CDR2 (germline): SGDLS, YYNGEE. The CDR3 covers 12 residues. CDR3 DNA: TGTGCCAGCAGCGTACAGGGGTATGAGCAGTTCTTC. Its protein product is CASSVQGYEQFF.